The clone carrying this T cell receptor (beta chain) appeared a single time. The sample comes from a study of blood T cell repertoires in COVID-19. Data came from immunoSEQ multiplex PCR; TCRdb stores just in-frame clones and leaves some out. The sample includes fewer than 400,000 clones, 80% to 90% of them seen just once. The length of the CDR3 is 14 residues. The J segment lost 4 bases and the V segment lost 3 bases, leaving 3 bases of the junction unmatched. Germline V gene data show CDR1 as LNHNV and CDR2 as YYDKDF (reference sequence). The sample taken for sequencing was PBMCs or T cells enriched from blood (not recorded which). This sequence originates from a man aged 25-45 years who had recovered from COVID-19. This chain connects TRBV15 to TRBJ2-3; 8 nucleotides match TRBD2. CDR3 sequence reads: CATSSGRGADTQYF. The CDR3 DNA follows: TGTGCCACCAGCAGTGGGCGGGGGGCAGATACGCAGTATTTT. Based on the CDR3 plus reference TRBV15 and TRBJ2-3, the full variable domain is DAMVIQNPRYQVTQFGKPVTLSCSQTLNHNVMYWYQQKSSQAPKLLFHYYDKDFNNEADTPDNFQSRRPNTSFCFLDIRSPGLGDTAMYLCATSSGRGADTQYFGPGTRLTVL.